This TCR beta chain was obtained from a study of blood T cell repertoires in COVID-19. About the study: The United States, Italy and Spain supplied acute and convalescent COVID-19 samples.

TCRdb keeps only in-frame clones here, not all; method: immunoSEQ multiplex PCR. The sample gives some 170,000 clones, 70% to 85% of which show up once; roughly 17% is in the top ten. Looked up from germline, CDR1 is MDHEN and CDR2 is SYDVKM. The V gene end was trimmed by 6 bases and the J gene end by 7 bases; junction bases not matched to a gene: 2. The CDR3 consists of 14 residues. This clone showed up just once. The source material was PBMCs or T cells enriched from blood (not recorded which). The chain employs TRBV28 and TRBJ2-2, with TRBD2 identical over 13 bases. The origin of this receptor is a woman aged 45-65 years who had recovered from COVID-19. The CDR3 protein is CASRLAGGNGELFF. The CDR3 bases are TGTGCCAGCAGACTAGCGGGAGGGAACGGGGAGCTGTTTTTT.